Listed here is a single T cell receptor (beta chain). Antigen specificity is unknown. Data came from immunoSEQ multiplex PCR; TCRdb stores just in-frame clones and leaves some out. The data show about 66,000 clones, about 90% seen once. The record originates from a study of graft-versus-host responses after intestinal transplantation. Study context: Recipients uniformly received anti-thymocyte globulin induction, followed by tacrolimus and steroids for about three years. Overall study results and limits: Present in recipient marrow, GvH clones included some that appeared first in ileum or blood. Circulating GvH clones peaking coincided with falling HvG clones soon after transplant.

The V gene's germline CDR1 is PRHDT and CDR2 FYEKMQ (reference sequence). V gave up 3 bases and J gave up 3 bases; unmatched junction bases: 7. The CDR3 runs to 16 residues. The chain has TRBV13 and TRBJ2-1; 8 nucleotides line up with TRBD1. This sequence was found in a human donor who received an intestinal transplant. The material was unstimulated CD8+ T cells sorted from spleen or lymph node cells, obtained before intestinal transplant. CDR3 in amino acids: CASSFNQGALYNEQFF. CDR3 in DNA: TGTGCCAGCAGCTTCAACCAGGGGGCACTCTACAATGAGCAGTTCTTC.